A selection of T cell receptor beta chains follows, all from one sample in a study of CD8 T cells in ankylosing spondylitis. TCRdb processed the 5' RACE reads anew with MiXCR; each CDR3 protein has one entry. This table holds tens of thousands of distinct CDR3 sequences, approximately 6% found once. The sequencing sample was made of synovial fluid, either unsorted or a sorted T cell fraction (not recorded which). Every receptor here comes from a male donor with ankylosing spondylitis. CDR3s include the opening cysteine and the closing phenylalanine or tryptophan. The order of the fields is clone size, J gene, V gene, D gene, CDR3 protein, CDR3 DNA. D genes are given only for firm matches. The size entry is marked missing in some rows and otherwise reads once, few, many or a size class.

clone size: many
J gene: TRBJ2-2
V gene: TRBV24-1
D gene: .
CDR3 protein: CATLGETGELFF
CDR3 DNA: TGTGCCACCCTGGGAGAAACCGGGGAGCTGTTTTTT

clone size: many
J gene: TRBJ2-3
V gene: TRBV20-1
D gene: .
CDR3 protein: CSARGPIADTQYF
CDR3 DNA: TGCAGTGCTAGAGGGCCGATCGCAGATACGCAGTATTTT

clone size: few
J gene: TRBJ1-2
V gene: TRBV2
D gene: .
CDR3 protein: CASPKREVYGYTF
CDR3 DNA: TGTGCCAGCCCGAAGCGGGAGGTCTATGGCTACACCTTC

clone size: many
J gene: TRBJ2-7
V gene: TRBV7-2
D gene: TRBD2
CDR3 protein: CASSLVASGSYEQYF
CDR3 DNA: TGTGCCAGCAGCTTAGTGGCTAGCGGGAGCTACGAGCAGTACTTC

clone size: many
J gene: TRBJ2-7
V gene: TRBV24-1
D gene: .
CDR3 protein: CATSDSYSYEQYF
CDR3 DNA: TGTGCCACCAGTGATTCATACTCCTACGAGCAGTACTTC

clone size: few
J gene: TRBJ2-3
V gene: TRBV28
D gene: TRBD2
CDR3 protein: CASRPGLVWDTQYF
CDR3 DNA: TGTGCCAGCAGACCGGGACTAGTGTGGGATACGCAGTATTTT

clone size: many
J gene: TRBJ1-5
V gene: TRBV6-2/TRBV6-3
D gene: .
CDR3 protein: CASSYPPRRGNQPQHF
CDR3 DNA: TGTGCCAGCAGTTACCCCCCCCGCAGGGGCAATCAGCCCCAGCATTTT

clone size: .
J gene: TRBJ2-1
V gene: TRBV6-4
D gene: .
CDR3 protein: CASSDSRLGQFF
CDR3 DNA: TGTGCCAGCAGTGACTCGAGACTCGGGCAGTTCTTC

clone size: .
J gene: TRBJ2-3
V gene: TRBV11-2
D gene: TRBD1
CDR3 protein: CASSTGQGLRQYF
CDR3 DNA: TGTGCCAGCAGCACGGGACAGGGGTTAAGGCAGTATTTT

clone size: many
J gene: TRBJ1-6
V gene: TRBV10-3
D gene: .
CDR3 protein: CATTAGVNSPLHF
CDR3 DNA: TGTGCCACGACCGCAGGGGTTAATTCACCCCTCCACTTT

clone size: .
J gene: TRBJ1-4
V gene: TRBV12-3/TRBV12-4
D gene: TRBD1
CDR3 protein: CASRKITGTGVTNEKLFF
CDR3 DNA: TGTGCCAGCAGAAAGATTACCGGGACAGGGGTCACTAATGAAAAACTGTTTTTT

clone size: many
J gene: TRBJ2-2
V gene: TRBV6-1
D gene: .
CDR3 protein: CATKVGGLNTGELFF
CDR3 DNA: TGTGCCACCAAAGTTGGGGGGTTGAACACCGGGGAGCTGTTTTTT

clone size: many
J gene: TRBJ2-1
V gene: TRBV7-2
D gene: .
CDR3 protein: CASSLGPTSSYNEQFF
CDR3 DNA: TGTGCCAGCAGCTTAGGCCCAACAAGCTCCTACAATGAGCAGTTCTTC

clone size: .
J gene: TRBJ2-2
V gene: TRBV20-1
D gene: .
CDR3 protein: CSARGGTVDTGELFF
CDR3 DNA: TGCAGTGCTAGGGGGGGGACAGTCGATACCGGGGAGCTGTTTTTT

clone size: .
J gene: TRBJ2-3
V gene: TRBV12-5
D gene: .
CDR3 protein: CASGLGLFTDTQYF
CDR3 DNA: TGTGCTAGTGGTTTAGGACTTTTCACAGATACGCAGTATTTT

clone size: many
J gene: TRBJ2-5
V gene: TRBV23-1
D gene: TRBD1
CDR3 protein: CASSQIWDRKETQYF
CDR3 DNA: TGCGCCAGCAGTCAAATTTGGGACAGAAAAGAGACCCAGTACTTC

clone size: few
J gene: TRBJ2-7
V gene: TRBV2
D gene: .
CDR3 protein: CASRHSGRSAGNEQYF
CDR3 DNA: TGTGCCAGCAGACACAGTGGGCGATCGGCCGGGAACGAGCAGTACTTC

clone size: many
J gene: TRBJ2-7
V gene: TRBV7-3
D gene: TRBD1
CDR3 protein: CASSLMGRTGVDEQYF
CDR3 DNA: TGTGCCAGCAGCTTAATGGGTCGGACAGGGGTTGACGAGCAGTACTTC